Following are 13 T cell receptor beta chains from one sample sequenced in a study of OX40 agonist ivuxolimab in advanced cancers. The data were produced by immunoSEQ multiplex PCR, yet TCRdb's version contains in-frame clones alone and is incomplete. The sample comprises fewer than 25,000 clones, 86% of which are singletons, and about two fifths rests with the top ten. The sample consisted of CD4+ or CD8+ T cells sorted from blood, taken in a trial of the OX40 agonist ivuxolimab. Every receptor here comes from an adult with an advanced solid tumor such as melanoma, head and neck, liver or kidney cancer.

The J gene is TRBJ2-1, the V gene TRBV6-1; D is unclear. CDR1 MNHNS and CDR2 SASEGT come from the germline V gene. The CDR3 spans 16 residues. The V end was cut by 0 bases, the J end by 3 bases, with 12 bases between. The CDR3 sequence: CASSEALQTLYNEQFF. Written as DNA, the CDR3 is TGTGCCAGCAGTGAAGCGCTACAAACCCTCTACAATGAGCAGTTCTTC.

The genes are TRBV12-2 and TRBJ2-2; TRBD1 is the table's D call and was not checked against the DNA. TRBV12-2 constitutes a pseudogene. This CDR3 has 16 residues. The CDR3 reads CASRRPGQPGTGELFF. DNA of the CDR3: TGTGCAAGTCGGCGTCCGGGACAGCCAGGCACCGGGGAGCTGTTTTTT.

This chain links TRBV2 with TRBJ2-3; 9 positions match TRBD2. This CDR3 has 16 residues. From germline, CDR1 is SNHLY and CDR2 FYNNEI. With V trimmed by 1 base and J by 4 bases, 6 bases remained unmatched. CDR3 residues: CASSEGDSGSADTQYF. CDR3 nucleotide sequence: TGTGCCAGCAGTGAAGGAGATAGCGGGAGCGCAGATACGCAGTATTTT.

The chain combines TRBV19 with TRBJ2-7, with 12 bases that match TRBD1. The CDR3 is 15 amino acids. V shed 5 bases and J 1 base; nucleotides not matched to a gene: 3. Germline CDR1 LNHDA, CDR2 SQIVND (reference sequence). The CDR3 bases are TGTGCCAGTAGTGAGGGACAGGGGGCATCCTACGAGCAGTACTTC. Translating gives CASSEGQGASYEQYF.

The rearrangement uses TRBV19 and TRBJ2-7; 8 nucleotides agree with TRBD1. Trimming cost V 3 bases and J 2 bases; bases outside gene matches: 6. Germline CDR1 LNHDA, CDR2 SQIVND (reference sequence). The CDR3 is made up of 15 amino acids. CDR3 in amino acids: CASSIGTGFTYEQYF. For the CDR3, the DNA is TGTGCCAGTAGTATCGGGACAGGTTTCACCTACGAGCAGTACTTC.

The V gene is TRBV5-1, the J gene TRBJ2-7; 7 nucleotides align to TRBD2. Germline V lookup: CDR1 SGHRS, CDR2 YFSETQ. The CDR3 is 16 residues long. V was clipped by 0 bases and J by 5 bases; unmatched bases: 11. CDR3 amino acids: CASSLGGTGTNNEQYF. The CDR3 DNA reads TGCGCCAGCAGCTTGGGGGGAACCGGGACTAACAACGAGCAGTACTTC.

The CDR3 protein is CASRGLAGASYQETQYF. The CDR3 DNA is TGTGCCAGCAGAGGACTAGCGGGAGCCAGTTACCAAGAGACCCAGTACTTC. This rearrangement joins TRBV28 to TRBJ2-5; TRBD2 matches 13 bases. V lost 6 bases and J lost 0; bases outside the gene matches: 7. Germline lookup yields CDR1 MDHEN and CDR2 SYDVKM. This CDR3 spans 17 amino acids.

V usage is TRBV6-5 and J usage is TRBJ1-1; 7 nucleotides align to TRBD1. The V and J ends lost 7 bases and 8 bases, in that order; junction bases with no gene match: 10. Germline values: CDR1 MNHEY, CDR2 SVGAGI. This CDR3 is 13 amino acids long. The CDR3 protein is CASTRQGQAEAFF. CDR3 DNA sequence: TGTGCCAGCACCCGCCAAGGACAGGCGGAAGCTTTCTTT.

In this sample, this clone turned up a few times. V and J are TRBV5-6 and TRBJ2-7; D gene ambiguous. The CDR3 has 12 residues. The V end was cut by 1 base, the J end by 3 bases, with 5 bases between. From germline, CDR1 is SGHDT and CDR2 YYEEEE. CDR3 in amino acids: CASSLNNYEQYF. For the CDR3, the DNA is TGTGCCAGCAGCTTGAACAACTACGAGCAGTACTTC.

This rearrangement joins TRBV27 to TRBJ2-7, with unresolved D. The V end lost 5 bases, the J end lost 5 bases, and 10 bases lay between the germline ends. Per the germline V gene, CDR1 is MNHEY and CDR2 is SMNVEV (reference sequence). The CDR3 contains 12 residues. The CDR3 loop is CASSLGVNEQYF. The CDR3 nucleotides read TGTGCCAGCAGTCTGGGCGTGAACGAGCAGTACTTC.

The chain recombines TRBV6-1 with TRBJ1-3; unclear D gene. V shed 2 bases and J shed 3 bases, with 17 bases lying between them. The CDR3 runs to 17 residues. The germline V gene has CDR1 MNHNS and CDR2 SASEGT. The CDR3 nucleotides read TGTGCCAGCAGTGAATACGGGGTGTCCGGGTTTGGAAACACCATATATTTT. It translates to CASSEYGVSGFGNTIYF.

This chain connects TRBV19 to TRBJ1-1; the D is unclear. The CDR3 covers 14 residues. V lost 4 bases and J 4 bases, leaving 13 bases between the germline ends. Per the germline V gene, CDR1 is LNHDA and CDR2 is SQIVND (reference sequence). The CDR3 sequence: CASSKVEGGTEAFF. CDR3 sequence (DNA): TGTGCCAGTAGTAAGGTGGAGGGAGGCACTGAAGCTTTCTTT.

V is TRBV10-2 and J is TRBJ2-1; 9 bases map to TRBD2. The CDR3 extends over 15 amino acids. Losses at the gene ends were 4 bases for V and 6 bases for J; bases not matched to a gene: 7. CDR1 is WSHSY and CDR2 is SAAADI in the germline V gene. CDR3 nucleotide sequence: TGCGCCAGCAGTGGGGGGCTAGCGGGACTCAATGAGCAGTTCTTC. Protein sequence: CASSGGLAGLNEQFF.